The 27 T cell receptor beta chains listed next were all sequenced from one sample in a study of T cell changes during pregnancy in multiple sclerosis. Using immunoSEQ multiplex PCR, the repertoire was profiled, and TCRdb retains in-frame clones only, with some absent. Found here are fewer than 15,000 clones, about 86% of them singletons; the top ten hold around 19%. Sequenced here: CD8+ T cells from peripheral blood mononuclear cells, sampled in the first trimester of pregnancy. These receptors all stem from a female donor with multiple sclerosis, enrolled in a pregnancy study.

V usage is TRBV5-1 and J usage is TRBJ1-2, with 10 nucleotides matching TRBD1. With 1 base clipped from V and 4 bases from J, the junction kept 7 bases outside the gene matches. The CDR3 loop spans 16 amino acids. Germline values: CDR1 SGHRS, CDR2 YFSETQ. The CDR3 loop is CASSLSLDRGFYGYTF. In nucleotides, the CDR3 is TGCGCCAGCAGCTTGTCCCTGGACAGGGGGTTCTATGGCTACACCTTC. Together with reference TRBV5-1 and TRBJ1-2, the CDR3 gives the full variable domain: KAGVTQTPRYLIKTRGQQVTLSCSPISGHRSVSWYQQTPGQGLQFLFEYFSETQRNKGNFPGRFSGRQFSNSRSEMNVSTLELGDSALYLCASSLSLDRGFYGYTFGSGTRLTVV.

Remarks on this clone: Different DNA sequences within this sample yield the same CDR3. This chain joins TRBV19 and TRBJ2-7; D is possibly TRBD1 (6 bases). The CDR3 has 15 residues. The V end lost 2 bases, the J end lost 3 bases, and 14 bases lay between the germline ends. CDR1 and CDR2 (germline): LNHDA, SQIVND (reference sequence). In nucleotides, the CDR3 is TGTGCCAGTAGTATAAGCTGGCAGGGGAGCTACGAGCAGTACTTC. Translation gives CASSISWQGSYEQYF. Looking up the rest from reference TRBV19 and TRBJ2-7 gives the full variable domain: DGGITQSPKYLFRKEGQNVTLSCEQNLNHDAMYWYRQDPGQGLRLIYYSQIVNDFQKGDIAEGYSVSREKKESFPLTVTSAQKNPTAFYLCASSISWQGSYEQYFGPGTRLTVT.

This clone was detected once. CDR3 sequence: CASSIGRRLQGANEKLFF. CDR3 DNA sequence: TGTGCCAGTAGTATAGGTCGTCGACTACAAGGAGCTAATGAAAAACTGTTTTTT. This chain connects TRBV19 to TRBJ1-4; D gene unclear. The CDR3 consists of 18 residues. The germline CDR1 and CDR2 sequences are LNHDA and SQIVND (reference sequence). V lost 1 base and J lost 3, with 18 bases in between. Combining the CDR3 with reference TRBV19 and TRBJ1-4 gives the whole variable domain DGGITQSPKYLFRKEGQNVTLSCEQNLNHDAMYWYRQDPGQGLRLIYYSQIVNDFQKGDIAEGYSVSREKKESFPLTVTSAQKNPTAFYLCASSIGRRLQGANEKLFFGSGTQLSVL.

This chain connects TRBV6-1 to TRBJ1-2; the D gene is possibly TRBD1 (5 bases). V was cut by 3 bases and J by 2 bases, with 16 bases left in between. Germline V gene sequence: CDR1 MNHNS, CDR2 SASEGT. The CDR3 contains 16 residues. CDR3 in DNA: TGTGCCAGCAGTGAGGTTGTACAGGTTCAGAACTATGGCTACACCTTC. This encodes CASSEVVQVQNYGYTF.

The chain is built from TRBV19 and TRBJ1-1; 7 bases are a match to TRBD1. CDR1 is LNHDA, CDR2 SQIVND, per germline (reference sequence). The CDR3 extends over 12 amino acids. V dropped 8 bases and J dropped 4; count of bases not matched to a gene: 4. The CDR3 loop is CASRQGGTEAFF. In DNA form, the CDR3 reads TGTGCCAGTCGACAGGGCGGCACTGAAGCTTTCTTT.

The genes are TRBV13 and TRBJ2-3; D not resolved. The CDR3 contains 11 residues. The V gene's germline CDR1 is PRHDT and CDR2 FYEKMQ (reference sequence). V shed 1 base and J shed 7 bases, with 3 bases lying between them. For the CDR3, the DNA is TGTGCCAGCAGCTTAGCTAATACGCAGTATTTT. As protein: CASSLANTQYF.

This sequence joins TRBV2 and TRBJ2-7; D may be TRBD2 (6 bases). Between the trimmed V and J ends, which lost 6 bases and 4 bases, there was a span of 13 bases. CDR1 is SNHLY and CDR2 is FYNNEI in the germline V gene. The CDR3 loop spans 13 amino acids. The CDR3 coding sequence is TGTGCCAGCAGGCTCCCGACTAGTTACGAGCAGTACTTC. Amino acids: CASRLPTSYEQYF.

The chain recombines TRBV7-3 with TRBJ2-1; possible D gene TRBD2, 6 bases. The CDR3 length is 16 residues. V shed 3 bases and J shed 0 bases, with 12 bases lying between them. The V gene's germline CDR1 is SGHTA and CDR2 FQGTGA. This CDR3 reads CASSFLSGSSYNEQFF. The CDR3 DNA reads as TGTGCCAGCAGCTTCCTTAGCGGAAGCTCCTACAATGAGCAGTTCTTC.

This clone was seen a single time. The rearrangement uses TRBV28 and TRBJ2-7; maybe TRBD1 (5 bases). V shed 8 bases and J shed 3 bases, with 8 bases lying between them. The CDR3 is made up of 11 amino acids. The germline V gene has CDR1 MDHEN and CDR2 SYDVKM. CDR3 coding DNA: TGTGCCAGCGTGCAGGGCTACGAGCAGTACTTC. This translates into CASVQGYEQYF.

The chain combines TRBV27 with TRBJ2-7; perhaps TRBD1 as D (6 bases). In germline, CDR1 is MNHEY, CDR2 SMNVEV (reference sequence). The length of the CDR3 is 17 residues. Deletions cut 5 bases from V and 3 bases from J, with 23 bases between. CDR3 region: CASSKKLQGYGLYEQYF. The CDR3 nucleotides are TGTGCCAGCAGTAAAAAACTACAGGGCTATGGGCTCTACGAGCAGTACTTC.

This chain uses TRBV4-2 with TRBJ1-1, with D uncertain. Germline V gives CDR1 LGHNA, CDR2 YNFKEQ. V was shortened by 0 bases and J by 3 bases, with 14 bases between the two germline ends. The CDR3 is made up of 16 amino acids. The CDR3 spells CASSQDPRERDTEAFF. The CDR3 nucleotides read TGTGCCAGCAGCCAAGATCCGAGGGAGAGGGACACTGAAGCTTTCTTT.

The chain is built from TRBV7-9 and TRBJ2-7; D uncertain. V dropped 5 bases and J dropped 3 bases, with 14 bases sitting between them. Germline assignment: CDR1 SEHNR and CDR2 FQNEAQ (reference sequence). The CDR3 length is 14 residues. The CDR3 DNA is TGTGCCAGCAGCCCGAAAACAACATACTACGAGCAGTACTTC. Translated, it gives CASSPKTTYYEQYF. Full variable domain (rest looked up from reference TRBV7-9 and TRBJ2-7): DTGVSQNPRHKITKRGQNVTFRCDPISEHNRLYWYRQTLGQGPEFLTYFQNEAQLEKSRLLSDRFSAERPKGSFSTLEIQRTEQGDSAMYLCASSPKTTYYEQYFGPGTRLTVT.

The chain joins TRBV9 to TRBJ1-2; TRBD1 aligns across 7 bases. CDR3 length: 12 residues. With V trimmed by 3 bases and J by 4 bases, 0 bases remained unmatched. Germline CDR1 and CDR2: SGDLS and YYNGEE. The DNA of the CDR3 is TGTGCCAGCAGCGCAGGGGGCTATGGCTACACCTTC. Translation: CASSAGGYGYTF.

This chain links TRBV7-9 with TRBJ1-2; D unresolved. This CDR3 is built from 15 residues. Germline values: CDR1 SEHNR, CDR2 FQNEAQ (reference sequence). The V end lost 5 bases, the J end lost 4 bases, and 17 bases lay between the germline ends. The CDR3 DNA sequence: TGTGCCAGCAGCCTCCACGACATCCTTGGCTATGGCTACACCTTC. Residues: CASSLHDILGYGYTF.

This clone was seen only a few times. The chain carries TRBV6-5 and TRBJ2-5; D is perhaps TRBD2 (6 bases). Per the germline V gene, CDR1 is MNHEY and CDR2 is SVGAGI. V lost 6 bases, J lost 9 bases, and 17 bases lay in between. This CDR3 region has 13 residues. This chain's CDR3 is CASRGTPGEAQYF. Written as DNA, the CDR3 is TGTGCCAGCAGGGGGACTCCGGGGGAGGCCCAGTACTTC.

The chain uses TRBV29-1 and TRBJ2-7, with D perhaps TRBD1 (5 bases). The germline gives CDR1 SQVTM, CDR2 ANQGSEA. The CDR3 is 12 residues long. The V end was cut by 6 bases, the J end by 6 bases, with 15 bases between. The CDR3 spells CSVYQGKAEQYF. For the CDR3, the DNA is TGCAGCGTGTATCAGGGTAAGGCCGAGCAGTACTTC.

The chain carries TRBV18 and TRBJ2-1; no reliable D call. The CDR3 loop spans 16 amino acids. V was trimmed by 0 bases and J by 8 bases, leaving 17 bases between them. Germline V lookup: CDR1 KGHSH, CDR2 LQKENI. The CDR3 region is CASSPPRYRRMDEQFF. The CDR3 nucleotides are TGTGCCAGCTCACCACCACGGTATCGAAGAATGGATGAGCAGTTCTTC.

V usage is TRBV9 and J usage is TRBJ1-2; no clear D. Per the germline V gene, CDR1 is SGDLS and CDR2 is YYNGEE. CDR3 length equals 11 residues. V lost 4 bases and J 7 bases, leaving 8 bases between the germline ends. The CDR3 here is CASSNGGGYTF. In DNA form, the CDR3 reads TGTGCCAGCAGCAACGGAGGTGGCTACACCTTC.

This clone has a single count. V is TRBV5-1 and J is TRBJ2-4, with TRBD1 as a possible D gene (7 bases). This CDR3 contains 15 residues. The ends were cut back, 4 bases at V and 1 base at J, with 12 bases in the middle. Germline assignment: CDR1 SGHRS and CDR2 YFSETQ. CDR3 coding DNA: TGCGCCAGCAGCCTCAGGGGGACTGCCAAAAACATTCAGTACTTC. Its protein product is CASSLRGTAKNIQYF.

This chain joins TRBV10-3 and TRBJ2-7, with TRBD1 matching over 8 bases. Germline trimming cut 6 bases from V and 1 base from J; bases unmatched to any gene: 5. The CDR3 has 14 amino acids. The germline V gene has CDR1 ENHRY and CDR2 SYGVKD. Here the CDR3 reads CAIRPTGASYEQYF. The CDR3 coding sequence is TGTGCCATCAGACCGACAGGGGCATCCTACGAGCAGTACTTC.

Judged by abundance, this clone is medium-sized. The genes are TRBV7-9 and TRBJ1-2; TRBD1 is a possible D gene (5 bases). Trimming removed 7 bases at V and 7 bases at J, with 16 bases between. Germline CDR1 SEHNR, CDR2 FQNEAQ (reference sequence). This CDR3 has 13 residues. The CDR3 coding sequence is TGTGCCAGCACCACTCGCAGGAGGGGTGGCTACACCTTC. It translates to CASTTRRRGGYTF.

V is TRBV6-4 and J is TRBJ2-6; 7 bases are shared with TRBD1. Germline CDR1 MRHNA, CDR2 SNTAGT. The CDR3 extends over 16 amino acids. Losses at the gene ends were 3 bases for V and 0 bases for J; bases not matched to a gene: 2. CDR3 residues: CASSETGDSGANVLTF. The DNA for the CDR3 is TGTGCCAGCAGTGAAACAGGGGACTCTGGGGCCAACGTCCTGACTTTC.

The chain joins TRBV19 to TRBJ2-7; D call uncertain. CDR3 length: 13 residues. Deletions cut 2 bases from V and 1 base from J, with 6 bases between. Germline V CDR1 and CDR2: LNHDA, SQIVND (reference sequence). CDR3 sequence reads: CASSITGSYEQYF. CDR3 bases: TGTGCCAGTAGTATAACGGGTTCCTACGAGCAGTACTTC.

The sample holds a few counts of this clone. CDR3 DNA sequence: TGTGCCAGCAGTGAACCCGGGGACAATCAGCCCCAGCATTTT. Translating gives CASSEPGDNQPQHF. J is TRBJ1-5 and V is TRBV6-1; unclear D gene. Between the trimmed V and J ends, which lost 2 bases and 3 bases, there was a span of 8 bases. The germline V gene encodes CDR1 MNHNS and CDR2 SASEGT. The CDR3 spans 14 residues.

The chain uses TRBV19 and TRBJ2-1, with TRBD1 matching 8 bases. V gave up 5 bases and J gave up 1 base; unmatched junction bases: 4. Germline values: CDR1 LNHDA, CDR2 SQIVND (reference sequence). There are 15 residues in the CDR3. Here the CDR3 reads CASSPRQGSYNEQFF. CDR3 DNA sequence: TGTGCCAGTAGTCCCAGACAGGGGTCCTACAATGAGCAGTTCTTC.

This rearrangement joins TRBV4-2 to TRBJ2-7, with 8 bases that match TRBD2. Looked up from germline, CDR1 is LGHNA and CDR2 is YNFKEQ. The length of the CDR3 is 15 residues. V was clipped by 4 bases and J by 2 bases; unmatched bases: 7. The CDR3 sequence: CASSLVPAGAYEQYF. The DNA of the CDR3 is TGTGCCAGCAGCCTCGTCCCAGCGGGGGCCTACGAGCAGTACTTC.

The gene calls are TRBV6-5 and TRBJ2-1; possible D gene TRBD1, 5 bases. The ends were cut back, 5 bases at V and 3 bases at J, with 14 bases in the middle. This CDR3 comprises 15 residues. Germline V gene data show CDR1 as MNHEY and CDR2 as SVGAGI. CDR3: CASSRGHLSYNEQFF. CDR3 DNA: TGTGCCAGCAGTAGAGGACACTTAAGCTACAATGAGCAGTTCTTC.